Following are 15 T cell receptor beta chains from one sample sequenced in a study of control samples from healthy donors and cancer patients. Assay used: immunoSEQ multiplex PCR; TCRdb lists only in-frame clones, some missing. In the table there are 130,000 to 150,000 clones, just under 95% of which are singletons. Sequenced: PBMCs. These receptors were collected from a man in his 60s with colorectal cancer.

The genes are TRBV7-9 and TRBJ2-3, with D tentatively TRBD1 or TRBD2 (8 bases each). Trimming took 5 bases from V and 3 from J, leaving 21 bases between them. The length of the CDR3 is 17 residues. CDR1 is SEHNR, CDR2 FQNEAQ, per germline (reference sequence). DNA for the CDR3: TGTGCCAGCAGCCTCAATCCAGGGGGCGGGGGGACAGATACGCAGTATTTT. Encoded protein: CASSLNPGGGGTDTQYF.

The chain joins TRBV6-1 to TRBJ2-3; D gene ambiguous. This CDR3 comprises 15 residues. In germline, CDR1 is MNHNS, CDR2 SASEGT. Between the trimmed V and J ends, which lost 0 bases and 0 bases, there was a span of 7 bases. The CDR3 DNA reads TGTGCCAGCAGTGAAGCGCATGGGAGCACAGATACGCAGTATTTT. Encoded protein: CASSEAHGSTDTQYF.

The chain recombines TRBV5-1 with TRBJ2-4; D remains unclear. CDR1 is SGHRS, CDR2 YFSETQ, per germline. V was trimmed by 2 bases and J by 8 bases, leaving 8 bases between them. The CDR3 runs 12 residues. The CDR3 DNA sequence: TGCGCCAGCAGCTTCCCAGGAGACATTCAGTACTTC. It yields the protein CASSFPGDIQYF.

This rearrangement joins TRBV7-9 to TRBJ1-2; D unclear. This CDR3 region has 14 residues. V lost 1 base and J lost 2, with 8 bases in between. Germline V gene data show CDR1 as SEHNR and CDR2 as FQNEAQ (reference sequence). CDR3 residues: CASSLEGRNYGYTF. DNA of the CDR3: TGTGCCAGCAGCTTAGAAGGGCGGAACTATGGCTACACCTTC.

The J gene is TRBJ2-5, the V gene TRBV7-2; 14 bases line up with TRBD2. The germline V gene encodes CDR1 SGHTA and CDR2 FQGNSA. The ends lost 3 bases at V and 2 bases at J; junction bases unmatched: 2. The length of the CDR3 is 16 residues. CDR3 in amino acids: CASSFGTSGGQETQYF. In nucleotides, the CDR3 is TGTGCCAGCAGCTTCGGGACTAGCGGGGGACAAGAGACCCAGTACTTC.

This chain uses TRBV9 with TRBJ1-1; no firm D call. The CDR3 runs to 14 residues. The germline V gene has CDR1 SGDLS and CDR2 YYNGEE. V gave up 0 bases and J gave up 2 bases, with 8 bases separating them. CDR3 residues: CASSVVSTNTEAFF. The CDR3 nucleotides are TGTGCCAGCAGCGTAGTATCAACAAACACTGAAGCTTTCTTT. Using reference TRBV9 and TRBJ1-1 for the parts outside the CDR3, the full variable domain is DSGVTQTPKHLITATGQRVTLRCSPRSGDLSVYWYQQSLDQGLQFLIQYYNGEERAKGNILERFSAQQFPDLHSELNLSSLELGDSALYFCASSVVSTNTEAFFGQGTRLTVV.

The gene calls are TRBV4-1 and TRBJ2-3; 9 positions agree with TRBD1. J gave up 1 base and V 3 bases, and 17 bases lay outside the gene matches. Germline CDR1 is MGHRA and CDR2 is YSYEKL. The length of the CDR3 is 20 residues. This CDR3 reads CASSQGRSATGGRGTDTQYF. CDR3 nucleotides: TGCGCCAGCAGCCAGGGCAGGAGTGCAACAGGGGGCAGGGGCACAGATACGCAGTATTTT.

The J gene is TRBJ2-3, the V gene TRBV5-1, with TRBD1 matching 7 bases. Germline V gene lookup returns CDR1 SGHRS and CDR2 YFSETQ. With V trimmed by 1 base and J by 2 bases, 4 bases remained unmatched. The CDR3 length is 15 residues. The CDR3 sequence: CASSLRDSITDTQYF. The CDR3 nucleotides read TGCGCCAGCAGCTTGCGGGACAGCATCACAGATACGCAGTATTTT.

The genes are TRBV2 and TRBJ2-6, with unresolved D. Trimming pared 1 base from V and 2 bases from J, leaving 6 bases between. Germline V lookup: CDR1 SNHLY, CDR2 FYNNEI. This CDR3 comprises 15 residues. This CDR3 is CASSEGVAGANVLTF. The CDR3 nucleotides read TGTGCCAGCAGTGAAGGGGTTGCTGGGGCCAACGTCCTGACTTTC.

This chain uses TRBV30 with TRBJ2-2; 10 bases are shared with TRBD1. This CDR3 is built from 15 residues. The V and J ends lost 2 bases and 4 bases, in that order; junction bases with no gene match: 4. Germline V gene sequence: CDR1 GTSNPN, CDR2 SVGIG (reference sequence). CDR3 region: CAWSSGQGGTGELFF. The CDR3 DNA sequence: TGTGCCTGGAGTTCCGGACAGGGGGGCACCGGGGAGCTGTTTTTT. The full variable domain, in which reference TRBV30 and TRBJ2-2 provide the parts outside the CDR3, is SQTIHQWPATLVQPVGSPLSLECTVEGTSNPNLYWYRQAAGRGLQLLFYSVGIGQISSEVPQNLSASRPQDRQFILSSKKLLLSDSGFYLCAWSSGQGGTGELFFGEGSRLTVL.

The chain uses TRBV19 and TRBJ1-4; D unresolved. Trimming cost V 5 bases and J 0 bases, with 10 bases left between them. Per the germline V gene, CDR1 is LNHDA and CDR2 is SQIVND (reference sequence). This CDR3 is 15 amino acids long. Here the CDR3 DNA reads TGTGCCAGTAGTCGTCGACTTGCAACTAATGAAAAACTGTTTTTT. This gives the protein CASSRRLATNEKLFF.

V usage is TRBV19 and J usage is TRBJ1-2; 7 bases are shared with TRBD1. Germline CDR1 reads LNHDA; CDR2 reads SQIVND (reference sequence). After removal of 7 bases from V and 4 bases from J, the junction contained 9 bases not matched to a gene. The CDR3 covers 14 residues. The CDR3 is CASTRDSNAYGYTF. The CDR3 DNA is TGTGCCAGTACCCGGGACAGTAACGCCTATGGCTACACCTTC.

This chain links TRBV23-1 with TRBJ2-2; no firm D call. TRBV23-1 is recorded as an ORF, its role being uncertain. There are 16 residues in the CDR3. With 3 bases removed from V and 2 bases from J, the gap between germline ends came to 13 bases. CDR3 in DNA: TGCGCCAGCAGTCATCTGGTCTCAGGAAACACCGGGGAGCTGTTTTTT. Translating gives CASSHLVSGNTGELFF.

The genes are TRBV9 and TRBJ1-1, with D perhaps matching TRBD1 (5 bases). Germline loops: CDR1 SGDLS, CDR2 YYNGEE. CDR3 size: 14 residues. Deletions cut 3 bases from V and 0 bases from J, with 9 bases between. The CDR3 bases are TGTGCCAGCAGCGGGACATCCATGAACACTGAAGCTTTCTTT. This codes for CASSGTSMNTEAFF.

The chain links TRBV5-4 to TRBJ2-5; possible D gene TRBD2, 7 bases. V was shortened by 2 bases and J by 3 bases, with 20 bases between the two germline ends. The germline V gene has CDR1 SGHNT and CDR2 YYREEE (reference sequence). The CDR3 length is 17 residues. The CDR3 loop reads CASSLMGGGLGKETQYF. The CDR3 DNA reads TGTGCCAGCAGCTTAATGGGAGGGGGTTTGGGCAAAGAGACCCAGTACTTC.